This TCR beta chain was observed in a study of blood T cell repertoires in COVID-19. Background on the study: Some COVID-19 samples were acute and others convalescent; all came from the United States, Italy and Spain. From T cells, B-cell-depleted T cells, or PBMCs came the material, which was cDNA or gDNA.

V lost 7 bases to trimming and J lost 6 bases, with 8 bases between them. This CDR3 comprises 11 residues. CDR1 and CDR2 from the germline V gene are SGHRS and YFSETQ. How the authors handled the data: Amplified reference gene primers provided the basis for estimating nucleated cell counts. Only in-frame clones appear in the TCRdb table, and some are missing; sequencing was by immunoSEQ multiplex PCR. V, J and clone size are those of that table, while D and trimming were read from the DNA. The data show around 280,000 clones, 89% seen once. The receptor's source is a woman aged 25 to 39 with COVID-19, enrolled during active disease. V is TRBV5-1 and J is TRBJ2-1, with D perhaps matching TRBD2 (6 bases). The specimen sequenced was peripheral blood. CDR3 region: CASLGGNEQFF. CDR3 sequence (DNA): TGCGCCAGCCTGGGGGGCAATGAGCAGTTCTTC.